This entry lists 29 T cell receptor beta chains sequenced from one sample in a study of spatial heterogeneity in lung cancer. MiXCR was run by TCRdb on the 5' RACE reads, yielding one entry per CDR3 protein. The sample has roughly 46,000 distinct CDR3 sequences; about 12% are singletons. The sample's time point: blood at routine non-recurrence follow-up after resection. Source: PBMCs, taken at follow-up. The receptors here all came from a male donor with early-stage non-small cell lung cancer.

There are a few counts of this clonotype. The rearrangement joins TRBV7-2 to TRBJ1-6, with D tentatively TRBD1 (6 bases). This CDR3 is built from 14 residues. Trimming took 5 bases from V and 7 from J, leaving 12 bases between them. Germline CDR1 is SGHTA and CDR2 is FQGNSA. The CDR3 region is CASSRTELNSPLHF. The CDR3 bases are TGTGCCAGCAGCCGGACAGAGTTGAATTCACCCCTCCACTTT.

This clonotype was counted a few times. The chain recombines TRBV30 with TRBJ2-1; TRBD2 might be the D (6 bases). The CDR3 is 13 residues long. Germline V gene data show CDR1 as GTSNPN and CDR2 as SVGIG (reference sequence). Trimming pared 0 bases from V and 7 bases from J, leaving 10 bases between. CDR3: CAWSVGLPNEQFF. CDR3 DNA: TGTGCCTGGAGTGTAGGACTACCGAATGAGCAGTTCTTC.

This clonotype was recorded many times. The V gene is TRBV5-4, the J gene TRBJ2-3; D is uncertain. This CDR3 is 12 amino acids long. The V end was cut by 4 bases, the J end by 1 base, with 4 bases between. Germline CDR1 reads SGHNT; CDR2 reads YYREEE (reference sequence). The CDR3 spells CASSKGTDTQYF. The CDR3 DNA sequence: TGTGCCAGCAGCAAAGGCACAGATACGCAGTATTTT.

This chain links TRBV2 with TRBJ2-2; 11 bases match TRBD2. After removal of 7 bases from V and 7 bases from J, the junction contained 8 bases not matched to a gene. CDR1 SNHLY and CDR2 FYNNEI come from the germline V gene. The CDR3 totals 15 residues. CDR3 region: CASMKLAGVVGELFF. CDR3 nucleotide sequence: TGTGCCAGCATGAAACTAGCGGGAGTGGTCGGGGAGCTGTTTTTT.

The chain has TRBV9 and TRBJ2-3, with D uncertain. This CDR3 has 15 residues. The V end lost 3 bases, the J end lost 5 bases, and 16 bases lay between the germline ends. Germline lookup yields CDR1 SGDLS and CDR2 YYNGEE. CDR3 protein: CASSAARATKDTQYF. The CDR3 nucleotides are TGTGCCAGCAGCGCGGCCCGAGCGACCAAAGATACGCAGTATTTT.

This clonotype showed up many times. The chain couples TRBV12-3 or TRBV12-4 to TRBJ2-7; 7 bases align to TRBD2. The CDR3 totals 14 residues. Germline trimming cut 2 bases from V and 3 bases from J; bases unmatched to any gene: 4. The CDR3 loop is CASSLRGEDYEQYF. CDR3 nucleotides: TGTGCCAGCAGTTTACGGGGGGAAGACTACGAGCAGTACTTC.

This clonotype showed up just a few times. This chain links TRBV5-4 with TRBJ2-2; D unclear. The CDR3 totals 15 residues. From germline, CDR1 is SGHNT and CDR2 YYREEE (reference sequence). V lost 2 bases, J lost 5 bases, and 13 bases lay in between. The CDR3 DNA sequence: TGTGCCAGCAGCTTTGTTGGGCCTCAAACCGGGGAGCTGTTTTTT. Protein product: CASSFVGPQTGELFF.

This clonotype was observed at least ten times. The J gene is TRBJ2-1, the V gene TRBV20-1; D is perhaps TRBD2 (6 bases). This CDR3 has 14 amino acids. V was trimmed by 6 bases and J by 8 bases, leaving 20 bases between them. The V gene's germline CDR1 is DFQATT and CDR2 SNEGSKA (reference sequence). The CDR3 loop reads CSATGSTTSHEQFF. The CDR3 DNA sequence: TGCAGTGCGACCGGGAGCACAACTTCCCATGAGCAGTTCTTC.

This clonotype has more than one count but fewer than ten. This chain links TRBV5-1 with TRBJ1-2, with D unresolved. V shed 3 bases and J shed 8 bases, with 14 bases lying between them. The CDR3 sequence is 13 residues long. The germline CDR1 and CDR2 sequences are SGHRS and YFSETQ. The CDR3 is CASSSAQRVGYTF. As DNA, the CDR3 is TGCGCCAGCAGCTCAGCACAACGAGTGGGCTACACCTTC.

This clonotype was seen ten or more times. The CDR3 DNA reads as TGTGCCTGGACGCTTTGGGGAACTGAAGCTTTCTTT. Protein: CAWTLWGTEAFF. The rearrangement uses TRBV30 and TRBJ1-1; no reliable D call. This CDR3 is built from 12 residues. Per germline, CDR1 GTSNPN and CDR2 SVGIG (reference sequence). Trimming removed 4 bases at V and 5 bases at J, with 11 bases between.

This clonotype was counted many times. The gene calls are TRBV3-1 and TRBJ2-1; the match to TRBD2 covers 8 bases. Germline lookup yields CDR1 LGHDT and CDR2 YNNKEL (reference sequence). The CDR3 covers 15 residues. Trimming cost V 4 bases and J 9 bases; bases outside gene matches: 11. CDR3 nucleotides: TGTGCCAGCAGCCCGACGGGACTAGGATCCGCTGAGCAGTTCTTC. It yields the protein CASSPTGLGSAEQFF.

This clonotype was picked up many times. The CDR3 loop is CASSAGPNTEAFF. The CDR3 DNA is TGTGCCAGCAGTGCTGGGCCTAACACTGAAGCTTTCTTT. The chain uses TRBV5-4 and TRBJ1-1; no definite D call. This CDR3 is 13 amino acids long. The V and J ends lost 5 bases and 2 bases respectively, with 10 bases between them. Germline loops: CDR1 SGHNT, CDR2 YYREEE (reference sequence).

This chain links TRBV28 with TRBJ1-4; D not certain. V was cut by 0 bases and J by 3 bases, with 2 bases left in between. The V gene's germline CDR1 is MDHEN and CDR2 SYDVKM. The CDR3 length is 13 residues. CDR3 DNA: TGTGCCAGCAGTTTATGGGCTAATGAAAAACTGTTTTTT. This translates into CASSLWANEKLFF.

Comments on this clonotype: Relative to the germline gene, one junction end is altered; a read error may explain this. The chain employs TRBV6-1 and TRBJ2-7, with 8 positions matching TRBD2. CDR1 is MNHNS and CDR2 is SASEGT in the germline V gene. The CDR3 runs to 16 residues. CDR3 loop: CTSCTQPSGSRYEQYF. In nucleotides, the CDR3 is TGTACCAGCTGCACCCAGCCCAGCGGGAGTCGCTACGAGCAGTACTTC.

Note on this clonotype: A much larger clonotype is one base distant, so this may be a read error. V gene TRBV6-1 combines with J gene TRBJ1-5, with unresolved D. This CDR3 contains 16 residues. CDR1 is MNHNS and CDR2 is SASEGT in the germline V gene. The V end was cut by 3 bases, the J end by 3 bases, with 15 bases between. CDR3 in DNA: TGTGCCAGCAGTGAGGGTATGGAGGGCGACAATCAGCCCCAGCATTTT. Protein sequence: CASSEGMEGDNQPQHF.

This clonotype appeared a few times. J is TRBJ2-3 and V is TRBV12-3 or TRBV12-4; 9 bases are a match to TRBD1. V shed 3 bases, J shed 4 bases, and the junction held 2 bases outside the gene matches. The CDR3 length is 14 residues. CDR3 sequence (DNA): TGTGCCAGCAGTTTCGGACAGGGGCCAGATACGCAGTATTTT. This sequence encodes CASSFGQGPDTQYF.

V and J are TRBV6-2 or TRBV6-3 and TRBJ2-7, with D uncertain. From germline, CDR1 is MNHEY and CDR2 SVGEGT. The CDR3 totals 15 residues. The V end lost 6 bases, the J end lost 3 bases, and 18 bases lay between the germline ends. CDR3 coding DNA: TGTGCCAGCAGCAAGGGCGATGGGCCTTACTACGAGCAGTACTTC. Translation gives CASSKGDGPYYEQYF.

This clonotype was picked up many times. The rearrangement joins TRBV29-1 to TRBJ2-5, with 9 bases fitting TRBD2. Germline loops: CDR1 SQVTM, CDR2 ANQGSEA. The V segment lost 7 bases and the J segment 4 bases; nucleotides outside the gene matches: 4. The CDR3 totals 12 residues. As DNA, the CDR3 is TGCAGCGGTAATAGCGGGAGAGAGACCCAGTACTTC. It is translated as CSGNSGRETQYF.

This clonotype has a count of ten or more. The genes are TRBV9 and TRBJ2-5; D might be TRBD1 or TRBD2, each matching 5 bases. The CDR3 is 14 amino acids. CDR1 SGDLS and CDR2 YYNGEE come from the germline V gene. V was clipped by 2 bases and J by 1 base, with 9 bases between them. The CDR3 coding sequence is TGTGCCAGCAGCGTGGGACCCCTCCAAGAGACCCAGTACTTC. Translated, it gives CASSVGPLQETQYF.

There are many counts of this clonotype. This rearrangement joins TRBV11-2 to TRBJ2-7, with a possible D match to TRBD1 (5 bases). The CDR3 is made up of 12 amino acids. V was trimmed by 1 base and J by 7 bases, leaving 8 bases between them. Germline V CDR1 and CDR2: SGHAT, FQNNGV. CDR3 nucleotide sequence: TGTGCCAGCAGCTTAGTCAGGGCGGAGCAGTACTTC. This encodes CASSLVRAEQYF.

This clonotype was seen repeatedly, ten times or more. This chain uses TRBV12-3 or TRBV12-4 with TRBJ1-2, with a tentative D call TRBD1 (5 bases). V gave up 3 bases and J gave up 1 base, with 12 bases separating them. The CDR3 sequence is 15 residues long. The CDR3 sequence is CASSFGQGSNYGYTF. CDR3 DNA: TGTGCCAGCAGTTTTGGGCAGGGCAGTAACTATGGCTACACCTTC.

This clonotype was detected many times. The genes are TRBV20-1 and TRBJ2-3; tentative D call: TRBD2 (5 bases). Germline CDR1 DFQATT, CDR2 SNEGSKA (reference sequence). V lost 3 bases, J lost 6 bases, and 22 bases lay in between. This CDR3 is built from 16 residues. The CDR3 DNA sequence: TGCAGTGCTAGGTCAATTCGGGGTGGGATTCGGGATACGCAGTATTTT. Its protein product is CSARSIRGGIRDTQYF.

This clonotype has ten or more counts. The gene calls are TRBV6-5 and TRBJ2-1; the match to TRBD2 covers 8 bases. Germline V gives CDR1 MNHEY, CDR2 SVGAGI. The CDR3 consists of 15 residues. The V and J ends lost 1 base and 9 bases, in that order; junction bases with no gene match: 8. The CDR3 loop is CASSYFGGGRGEQFF. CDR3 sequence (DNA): TGTGCCAGCAGTTACTTCGGGGGGGGGCGCGGTGAGCAGTTCTTC.

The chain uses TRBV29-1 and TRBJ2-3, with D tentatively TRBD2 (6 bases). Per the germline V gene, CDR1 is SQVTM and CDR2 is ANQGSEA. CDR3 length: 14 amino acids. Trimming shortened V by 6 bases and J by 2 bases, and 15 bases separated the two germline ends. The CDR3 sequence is CSVDRGNPTDTQYF. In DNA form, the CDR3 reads TGCAGCGTGGACCGGGGGAACCCCACAGATACGCAGTATTTT.

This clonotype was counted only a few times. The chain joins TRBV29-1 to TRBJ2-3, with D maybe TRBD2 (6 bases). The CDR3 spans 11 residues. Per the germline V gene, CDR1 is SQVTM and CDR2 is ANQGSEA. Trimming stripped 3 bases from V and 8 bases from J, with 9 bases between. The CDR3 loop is CSVDAGGTQYF. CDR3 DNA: TGCAGCGTTGACGCCGGGGGTACGCAGTATTTT.

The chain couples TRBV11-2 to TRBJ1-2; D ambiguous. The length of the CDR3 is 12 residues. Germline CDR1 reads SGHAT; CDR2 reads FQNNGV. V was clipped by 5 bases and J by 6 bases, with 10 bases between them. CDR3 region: CASSRRQDGYTF. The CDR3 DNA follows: TGTGCCAGCAGCCGCCGGCAGGATGGCTACACCTTC.

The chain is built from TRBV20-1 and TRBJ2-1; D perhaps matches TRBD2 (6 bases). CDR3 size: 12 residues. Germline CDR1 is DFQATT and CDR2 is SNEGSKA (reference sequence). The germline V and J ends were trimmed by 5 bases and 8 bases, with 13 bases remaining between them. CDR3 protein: CSALRDFDEQFF. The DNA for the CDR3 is TGCAGTGCTCTCCGGGACTTCGATGAGCAGTTCTTC.

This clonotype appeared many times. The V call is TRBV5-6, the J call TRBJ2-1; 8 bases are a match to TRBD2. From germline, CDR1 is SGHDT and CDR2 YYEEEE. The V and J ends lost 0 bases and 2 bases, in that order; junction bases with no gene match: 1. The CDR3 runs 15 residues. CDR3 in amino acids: CASSLDGRAYNEQFF. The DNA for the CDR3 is TGTGCCAGCAGCTTGGACGGGAGGGCCTACAATGAGCAGTTCTTC.

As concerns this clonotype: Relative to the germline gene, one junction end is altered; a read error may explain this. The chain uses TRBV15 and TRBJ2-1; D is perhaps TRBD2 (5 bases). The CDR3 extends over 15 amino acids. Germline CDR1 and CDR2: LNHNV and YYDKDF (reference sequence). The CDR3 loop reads CVTNRRVSSFNEQFF. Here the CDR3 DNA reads TGTGTCACCAACCGGCGGGTGAGCTCCTTCAATGAGCAGTTCTTC. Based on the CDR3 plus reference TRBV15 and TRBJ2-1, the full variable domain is DAMVIQNPRYQVTQFGKPVTLSCSQTLNHNVMYWYQQKSSQAPKLLFHYYDKDFNNEADTPDNFQSRRPNTSFCFLDIRSPGLGDTAMYLCVTNRRVSSFNEQFFGPGTRLTVL.